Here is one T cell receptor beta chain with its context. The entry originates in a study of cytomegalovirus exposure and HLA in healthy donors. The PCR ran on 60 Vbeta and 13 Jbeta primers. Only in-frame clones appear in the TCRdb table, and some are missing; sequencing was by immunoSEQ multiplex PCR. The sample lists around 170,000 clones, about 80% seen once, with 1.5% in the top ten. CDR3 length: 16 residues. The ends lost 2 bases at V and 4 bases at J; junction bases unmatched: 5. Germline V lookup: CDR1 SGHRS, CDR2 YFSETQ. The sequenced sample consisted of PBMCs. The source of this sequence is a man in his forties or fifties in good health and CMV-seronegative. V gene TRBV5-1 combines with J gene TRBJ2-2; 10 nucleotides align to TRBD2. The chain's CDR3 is CASSLQASGGTGELFF. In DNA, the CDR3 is TGCGCCAGCAGCTTACAGGCTAGCGGGGGCACCGGGGAGCTGTTTTTT.